This T cell receptor beta chain originates from a study of shared clonotypes between healthy human individuals. Turning to the study itself: Plates per donor: three CD4 naive, three CD4 memory, two CD8 naive, one CD8 memory.

All donors were healthy HIV-negative adults lacking recent acute infections or vaccinations. Only in-frame clones appear in the TCRdb table, and some are missing; sequencing was by immunoSEQ multiplex PCR. The table has some 200,000 clones, 50% to 75% seen once. This clone was recorded a few times. Its antigen is still unknown. Study-wide results and caveats: Larger estimated richness was generally seen in naive subsets than in memory subsets. Approximately 4.6% of naive CD4 clonotypes were common to four donors.

CDR3 size: 13 residues. Trimming pared 0 bases from V and 0 bases from J, leaving 3 bases between. CDR1 and CDR2 (germline): KGHSH, LQKENI. The specimen sequenced was memory CD4+ T cells sorted from blood. The subset is: CD45RA-negative fraction. The chain joins TRBV18 to TRBJ2-7; D is unresolved. This sequence was found in a young man in good health. This CDR3 reads CASSPPSSYEQYF. CDR3 DNA: TGTGCCAGCTCACCACCCTCCTCCTACGAGCAGTACTTC.